What follows describes a single T cell receptor beta chain. Its antigen remains unknown. V lost 3 bases, J lost 2 bases, and 6 bases stayed unmatched. The CDR3 has 16 amino acids. Germline V CDR1 and CDR2: KGHSH, LQKENI. Here immunoSEQ multiplex PCR was the method, and the copy in TCRdb shows in-frame clones only, minus some. The sample records almost 70,000 clones, roughly 90% being singletons. The sample originates from a study of OX40 agonist ivuxolimab in advanced cancers. Study as a whole: Participants averaged roughly 60 years of age (range about 23 to 80) and were roughly 83% male.

Blood was sampled at baseline, cycle 4 day 1, and cycle 7 day 1. General study results and limits: CD8+ T cells averaged more expanded clones than CD4+. By week 6 at 0.1 to 3.0 mg/kg, blood CD4+ and CD8+ T cells had expanded clonally.

The sample consisted of CD4+ or CD8+ T cells sorted from blood, taken in a trial of the OX40 agonist ivuxolimab. The gene calls are TRBV18 and TRBJ2-7; TRBD1 matches 11 bases. This TCR was sampled from an adult with an advanced solid tumor such as melanoma, head and neck, liver or kidney cancer. The CDR3 sequence: CASSPLGTGGTYEQYF. The DNA for the CDR3 is TGTGCCAGCTCACCGCTCGGGACAGGGGGGACCTACGAGCAGTACTTC. Drawing the rest from reference TRBV18 and TRBJ2-7, the complete variable domain is NAGVMQNPRHLVRRRGQEARLRCSPMKGHSHVYWYRQLPEEGLKFMVYLQKENIIDESGMPKERFSAEFPKEGPSILRIQQVVRGDSAAYFCASSPLGTGGTYEQYFGPGTRLTVT.